This entry lists 5 T cell receptor beta chains sequenced from one sample in a study of a mutant IDH1 vaccine in newly diagnosed glioma. Time point of the sample: baseline, week 1 (first vaccination visit). The sample's treatment: pre-vaccination baseline after standard-of-care therapy. Produced via immunoSEQ multiplex PCR; TCRdb's table is partial and in-frame only. The sample shows about 66,000 clones, 70% to 90% of them seen only once. The sample here was PBMCs, taken from a glioma patient treated with radiotherapy, temozolomide or both. All receptors derive from a young man with glioma.

The V gene is TRBV6-5, the J gene TRBJ2-7; D perhaps matches TRBD2 (6 bases). Trimming cost V 4 bases and J 2 bases, with 15 bases left between them. This CDR3 is 15 amino acids long. Germline lookup yields CDR1 MNHEY and CDR2 SVGAGI. The CDR3 bases are TGTGCCAGCAGTTCGGGACTGGTCTCCACCTACGAGCAGTACTTC. This sequence encodes CASSSGLVSTYEQYF.

The rearrangement joins TRBV30 to TRBJ1-5; unclear D gene. Germline loops: CDR1 GTSNPN, CDR2 SVGIG (reference sequence). The CDR3 spans 13 residues. Deletions cut 2 bases from V and 0 bases from J, with 5 bases between. CDR3 coding DNA: TGTGCCTGGAGTAAGGATAGCAATCAGCCCCAGCATTTT. This translates into CAWSKDSNQPQHF.

J is TRBJ2-2 and V is TRBV30; perhaps TRBD1 as D (5 bases). Deletions cut 0 bases from V and 7 bases from J, with 15 bases between. This CDR3 is 15 amino acids long. Germline CDR1 is GTSNPN and CDR2 is SVGIG (reference sequence). CDR3 residues: CAWSVGQGIVGELFF. CDR3 bases: TGTGCCTGGAGTGTAGGGCAGGGAATAGTCGGGGAGCTGTTTTTT.

This chain uses TRBV27 with TRBJ1-4, with a tentative D call TRBD1 (5 bases). This CDR3 contains 15 residues. From germline, CDR1 is MNHEY and CDR2 SMNVEV (reference sequence). V gave up 3 bases and J gave up 3 bases, with 11 bases separating them. CDR3 sequence (DNA): TGTGCCAGCAGTTTGAGGGGTTTGGCTAATGAAAAACTGTTTTTT. As protein: CASSLRGLANEKLFF.

This clone was detected only a few times. V gene TRBV2 combines with J gene TRBJ1-1, with TRBD1 matching over 10 bases. Germline V gene data show CDR1 as SNHLY and CDR2 as FYNNEI. The length of the CDR3 is 14 residues. With 7 bases clipped from V and 6 bases from J, the junction kept 8 bases outside the gene matches. CDR3: CASNGGQGRSEAFF. The CDR3 DNA is TGTGCCAGCAATGGGGGACAGGGGAGGTCTGAAGCTTTCTTT.